These 29 T cell receptor beta chains were sequenced from one sample in a study of T cells in Graves' hyperthyroidism and ophthalmopathy (dated 2019 in TCRdb). Receptor amplification or capture employed multiplex PCR. TCRdb shows the sequencer as Illumina HiSeq 2000. The TCR beta CDR3 regions were amplified from RNA transcripts. The TCR CDR3 was subjected to a first round of RT-PCR using the HTBI primer set and the Qiagen OneStep RT-PCR kit. TCRdb reanalyzed the raw reads on its own, using fastp at Q25 for trimming and MiXCR for clone calling, and kept in-frame beta chains. Each entry is one CDR3 protein sequence, shown with its most common DNA and genes. The sample yields 650,000 to 700,000 distinct CDR3 sequences; around 15% were counted once. Of the sample, around a sixth falls within the top ten clones. Sequences were obtained from blood. All receptors derive from a man aged 50 to 59 with Graves' hyperthyroidism.

There are many counts of this clonotype. J is TRBJ1-2 and V is TRBV12-3 or TRBV12-4; 10 nucleotides agree with TRBD1. CDR3 length: 11 amino acids. Trimming removed 6 bases from V and 8 bases from J; junction bases left unmatched: 0. The DNA for the CDR3 is TGTGCCAGCAGGACAGGGGGCGGCTACACCTTC. Protein product: CASRTGGGYTF.

This clonotype was picked up a small number of times. V usage is TRBV20-1 and J usage is TRBJ2-5; TRBD2 matches at 11 bases. Germline trimming cut 0 bases from V and 2 bases from J; bases unmatched to any gene: 5. The CDR3 length is 16 residues. Germline loops: CDR1 DFQATT, CDR2 SNEGSKA (reference sequence). CDR3 sequence (DNA): TGCAGTGCTAGAGATTGGGGGACTAGCGGACAAGAGACCCAGTACTTC. Translating it yields CSARDWGTSGQETQYF.

This clonotype was seen at least ten times. This chain connects TRBV3-1 to TRBJ1-6; D perhaps matches TRBD1 (5 bases). Per germline, CDR1 LGHDT and CDR2 YNNKEL (reference sequence). CDR3 length equals 17 residues. V lost 1 base, J lost 6 bases, and 16 bases lay in between. This chain's CDR3 is CASSQVRGQNLNSPLHF. The CDR3 nucleotides read TGTGCCAGCAGCCAAGTTAGGGGCCAGAATCTTAATTCACCCCTCCACTTT.

The rearrangement joins TRBV7-2 to TRBJ1-2; perhaps TRBD1 as D (5 bases). In germline, CDR1 is SGHTA, CDR2 FQGNSA. V was cut by 5 bases and J by 4 bases, with 11 bases left in between. CDR3 length: 13 residues. CDR3: CASSRGRRYGYTF. DNA of the CDR3: TGTGCCAGCAGCCGGGGACGTCGCTATGGCTACACCTTC.

This clonotype has at least ten counts. The chain has TRBV12-3 or TRBV12-4 and TRBJ2-7; D gene ambiguous. Trimming took off 1 base at V and 6 bases at J, with 7 bases between the two ends. The CDR3 runs 12 residues. The CDR3: CASSLGLGEQYF. DNA of the CDR3: TGTGCCAGCAGTTTAGGCCTGGGCGAGCAGTACTTC.

This clonotype appeared a few times. CDR3 region: CASSPTGNRDEQYF. The CDR3 DNA sequence: TGTGCCAGCAGCCCGACAGGGAATAGGGACGAGCAGTACTTC. The chain combines TRBV7-3 with TRBJ2-7, with 7 bases matching TRBD1. CDR3 length: 14 amino acids. Trimming removed 5 bases from V and 5 bases from J; junction bases left unmatched: 9. Germline assignment: CDR1 SGHTA and CDR2 FQGTGA.

This clonotype was seen only a few times. The genes are TRBV7-3 and TRBJ1-2; D is unresolved. The CDR3 totals 13 residues. Trimming cost V 3 bases and J 4 bases, with 9 bases left between them. Germline loops: CDR1 SGHTA, CDR2 FQGTGA. As DNA, the CDR3 is TGTGCCAGCAGCTTTCAGAGTGGCTATGGCTACACCTTC. Protein sequence: CASSFQSGYGYTF.

The chain carries TRBV30 and TRBJ2-2, with D possibly being TRBD1 (5 bases). V was cut by 2 bases and J by 7 bases, with 17 bases left in between. Germline assignment: CDR1 GTSNPN and CDR2 SVGIG (reference sequence). This CDR3 has 15 amino acids. CDR3 sequence: CAWSPLGHDHGELFF. The CDR3 DNA reads as TGTGCCTGGAGTCCCCTTGGACACGATCACGGGGAGCTGTTTTTT.

The J gene is TRBJ2-3, the V gene TRBV4-1; D assignment may be TRBD1 or TRBD2 (5 bases each). The CDR3 extends over 16 amino acids. Trimming pared 0 bases from V and 0 bases from J, leaving 10 bases between. Germline V gene sequence: CDR1 MGHRA, CDR2 YSYEKL. CDR3 protein: CASSQDWGSSTDTQYF. In nucleotides, the CDR3 is TGCGCCAGCAGCCAAGATTGGGGGTCGAGCACAGATACGCAGTATTTT.

This clonotype was counted at least ten times. Germline and junction disagree at one end, which may indicate a read error. J is TRBJ1-6 and V is TRBV28; D remains unclear. This CDR3 is built from 16 residues. CDR1 MDHEN and CDR2 SYDVKM come from the germline V gene. The CDR3 DNA reads TGTGCCAGCAGGGGAAGTGCAACCCCCTATAGTTCACCCCTCCACTTT. Protein: CASRGSATPYSSPLHF.

This clonotype was counted between two and nine times. J is TRBJ2-3 and V is TRBV7-6; 9 nucleotides line up with TRBD2. V was clipped by 1 base and J by 5 bases; unmatched bases: 7. This CDR3 has 16 amino acids. Germline values: CDR1 SGHVS, CDR2 FNYEAQ. The CDR3 DNA follows: TGTGCCAGCAGCTTAGGGGGTAGCGGGAGTAAAGATACGCAGTATTTT. It encodes CASSLGGSGSKDTQYF.

A word on this clonotype: A much larger clone is a single base away; this may be a read error. The gene calls are TRBV19 and TRBJ2-7; no reliable D call. Germline CDR1 LNHDA, CDR2 SQIVND (reference sequence). This CDR3 has 14 amino acids. In DNA form, the CDR3 reads TGTGCCAGTAGTATACGGCTCACCTCCTACGAGCAGTGCTTC. It specifies CASSIRLTSYEQCF.

As concerns this clonotype: Since a much larger clone is just one base distant, this may be a read error. The V gene is TRBV7-2, the J gene TRBJ2-3; D perhaps matches TRBD2 (5 bases). The ends were cut back, 1 base at V and 3 bases at J, with 8 bases in the middle. The CDR3 spans 14 residues. CDR1 is SGHTA, CDR2 FQGNSA, per germline. CDR3 loop: CTSSLDSATDTQYF. CDR3 in DNA: TGTACCAGCAGCTTAGATAGCGCAACAGATACGCAGTATTTT.

J is TRBJ2-1 and V is TRBV28; unclear D gene. The germline V gene encodes CDR1 MDHEN and CDR2 SYDVKM. V lost 6 bases and J 8 bases, leaving 8 bases between the germline ends. The CDR3 length is 11 residues. The chain's CDR3 is CASRPRDEQFF. The CDR3, as DNA: TGTGCCAGCAGGCCTAGGGATGAGCAGTTCTTC.

The V gene is TRBV28, the J gene TRBJ1-4; 9 positions match TRBD1. With V trimmed by 4 bases and J by 5 bases, 2 bases remained unmatched. This CDR3 has 14 residues. Germline V CDR1 and CDR2: MDHEN, SYDVKM. In DNA, the CDR3 is TGTGCCAGCAGTTACAGGGGGCGGAATGAAAAACTGTTTTTT. It translates to CASSYRGRNEKLFF.

This clonotype was seen a few times. V is TRBV6-1 and J is TRBJ2-5; 11 bases match TRBD1. With V trimmed by 5 bases and J by 6 bases, 8 bases remained unmatched. The germline gives CDR1 MNHNS, CDR2 SASEGT. The CDR3 is 15 amino acids. The CDR3 sequence: CASSPSGTGGKTQYF. For the CDR3, the DNA is TGTGCCAGCAGTCCCTCCGGGACAGGGGGAAAGACCCAGTACTTC.

This clonotype was detected a few times. The gene calls are TRBV28 and TRBJ2-1; 9 bases line up with TRBD2. CDR1 and CDR2 (germline): MDHEN, SYDVKM. The length of the CDR3 is 12 residues. CDR3 in amino acids: CESWREGNEQFF. The CDR3 DNA is TGTGAATCCTGGCGGGAGGGGAATGAGCAGTTCTTC.

This clonotype was recorded many times. The chain couples TRBV30 to TRBJ2-4, with TRBD2 identical over 10 bases. CDR1 and CDR2 (germline): GTSNPN, SVGIG (reference sequence). Losses at the gene ends were 2 bases for V and 8 bases for J; bases not matched to a gene: 9. The CDR3 contains 15 residues. Written as DNA, the CDR3 is TGTGCCTGGAGTCGACAGAGCGGGAGGGGGGACATTCAGTACTTC. This gives the protein CAWSRQSGRGDIQYF.

In its sample, this clonotype was seen once. The rearrangement joins TRBV3-1 to TRBJ1-1; D is undetermined. The CDR3 contains 14 residues. Germline-derived CDR1 and CDR2 are LGHDT and YNNKEL (reference sequence). V was pared by 3 bases and J by 1 base, with 9 bases between. CDR3 bases: TGTGCCAGCAGCCACCCAAAGAGGAACACTGAAGCTTTCTTT. Protein: CASSHPKRNTEAFF. Filled out from reference TRBV3-1 and TRBJ1-1, the complete variable domain reads DTAVSQTPKYLVTQMGNDKSIKCEQNLGHDTMYWYKQDSKKFLKIMFSYNNKELIINETVPNRFSPKSPDKAHLNLHINSLELGDSAVYFCASSHPKRNTEAFFGQGTRLTVV.

This clonotype showed up many times. V and J are TRBV11-2 and TRBJ2-6; 10 bases line up with TRBD2. The CDR3 has 20 residues. Germline values: CDR1 SGHAT, CDR2 FQNNGV. The trim removed 0 bases at V and 0 bases at J, leaving 8 bases unmatched. The CDR3 DNA follows: TGTGCCAGCAGCTTAGATGGTACTAGCGGGGAGAGCTCTGGGGCCAACGTCCTGACTTTC. Its translation is CASSLDGTSGESSGANVLTF.

CDR3: CASSSSTTNEKLFF. The CDR3 bases are TGCGCCAGCAGCTCCAGTACAACTAATGAAAAACTGTTTTTT. The V call is TRBV5-1, the J call TRBJ1-4; D is undetermined. Germline CDR1 reads SGHRS; CDR2 reads YFSETQ. V was pared by 3 bases and J by 0 bases, with 6 bases between. This CDR3 contains 14 residues.

The chain recombines TRBV29-1 with TRBJ2-7, with D unclear. CDR1 and CDR2 from the germline V gene are SQVTM and ANQGSEA. The germline V and J ends were trimmed by 6 bases and 0 bases, with 12 bases remaining between them. The CDR3 totals 13 residues. The CDR3 DNA is TGCAGCGTCTACGCACTCAACTCCTACGAGCAGTACTTC. Protein sequence: CSVYALNSYEQYF.

There are many counts of this clonotype. The V gene is TRBV11-3, the J gene TRBJ1-1; D perhaps matches TRBD1 (6 bases). Trimming shortened V by 5 bases and J by 1 base, and 11 bases separated the two germline ends. Germline V gives CDR1 SGHNT, CDR2 YENEEA. The CDR3 runs to 14 residues. The CDR3 protein is CASSRGRGNTEAFF. The DNA of the CDR3 is TGTGCCAGCAGCCGGGGGCGGGGGAACACTGAAGCTTTCTTT. Supplemented by reference TRBV11-3 and TRBJ1-1, the full variable domain reads EAGVVQSPRYKIIEKKQPVAFWCNPISGHNTLYWYLQNLGQGPELLIRYENEEAVDDSQLPKDRFSAERLKGVDSTLKIQPAELGDSAVYLCASSRGRGNTEAFFGQGTRLTVV.

This clonotype came up many times. V usage is TRBV28 and J usage is TRBJ1-2, with D perhaps TRBD1 (6 bases). V gave up 3 bases and J gave up 8 bases, with 22 bases separating them. The CDR3 sequence is 16 residues long. Germline V lookup: CDR1 MDHEN, CDR2 SYDVKM. This CDR3 is CASSLAALAGERGYTF. In nucleotides, the CDR3 is TGTGCCAGCAGTTTGGCCGCGTTGGCAGGGGAGCGAGGCTACACCTTC.

This clonotype has a handful of counts. V gene TRBV19 combines with J gene TRBJ2-1, with D possibly being TRBD2 (5 bases). Germline CDR1 is LNHDA and CDR2 is SQIVND (reference sequence). V lost 1 base and J 10 bases, leaving 14 bases between the germline ends. The CDR3 has 14 residues. Here the CDR3 DNA reads TGTGCCAGTAGTATAGTAGTTCTGGGGAGAGAGCAGTTCTTC. Its protein product is CASSIVVLGREQFF.

This clonotype was picked up many times. V usage is TRBV30 and J usage is TRBJ1-6, with D hard to call. The CDR3 runs to 14 residues. Between the trimmed V and J ends, which lost 2 bases and 4 bases, there was a span of 9 bases. Germline V lookup: CDR1 GTSNPN, CDR2 SVGIG (reference sequence). CDR3 nucleotide sequence: TGTGCCTGGAGTAGAGAAGGATATAATTCACCCCTCCACTTT. Protein sequence: CAWSREGYNSPLHF.

This clonotype was detected only a few times. This chain links TRBV3-1 with TRBJ1-6; tentative D call: TRBD1 (5 bases). Germline loops: CDR1 LGHDT, CDR2 YNNKEL (reference sequence). The CDR3 runs 14 residues. V lost 1 base and J 7 bases, leaving 8 bases between the germline ends. Here the CDR3 reads CASSQVGRNSPLHF. The CDR3 DNA sequence: TGTGCCAGCAGCCAAGTGGGGCGGAATTCACCCCTCCACTTT.

This clonotype was observed at least ten times. CDR3 sequence (DNA): TGTGCCAGCAGTCCAGGGTATACGAACACTGAAGCTTTCTTT. Translated: CASSPGYTNTEAFF. The chain has TRBV3-1 and TRBJ1-1; tentatively, D is TRBD1 (5 bases). The V and J ends lost 6 bases and 1 base respectively, with 12 bases between them. The germline V gene has CDR1 LGHDT and CDR2 YNNKEL (reference sequence). This CDR3 is 14 amino acids long.

V and J are TRBV6-1 and TRBJ2-7; the D is unclear. CDR1 and CDR2 from the germline V gene are MNHNS and SASEGT. V was cut by 5 bases and J by 1 base, with 12 bases left in between. This CDR3 is 14 amino acids long. CDR3 amino acids: CASSPRVFSYEQYF. CDR3 in DNA: TGTGCCAGCAGTCCTAGGGTATTTTCCTACGAGCAGTACTTC.